This record concerns one T cell receptor (beta chain) sequence. Its target is unknown. TCRdb keeps only in-frame clones here, not all; method: immunoSEQ multiplex PCR. The sample holds some 1 million clones, around 74% seen once. The length of the CDR3 is 15 residues. V was cut by 5 bases and J by 2 bases, with 12 bases left in between. CDR1 is KGHSH and CDR2 is LQKENI in the germline V gene. The record originates from a study of shared clonotypes between healthy human individuals. Study-level background: Three CD4 naive, three CD4 memory, two CD8 naive and one CD8 memory plate were used per donor. Study-level points and caveats: Against clonotypes common to all four donors, non-shared ones had lower generation probabilities.

This TCR derives from a man younger than 30 in good health. The gene calls are TRBV18 and TRBJ2-2; weak D call: TRBD2 (6 bases). Source material: memory CD4+ T cells sorted from blood. Subset: CD45RA-negative fraction. The CDR3 coding sequence is TGTGCCAGCTCAGTTTGGGACTTAAACACCGGGGAGCTGTTTTTT. Amino acid sequence: CASSVWDLNTGELFF.